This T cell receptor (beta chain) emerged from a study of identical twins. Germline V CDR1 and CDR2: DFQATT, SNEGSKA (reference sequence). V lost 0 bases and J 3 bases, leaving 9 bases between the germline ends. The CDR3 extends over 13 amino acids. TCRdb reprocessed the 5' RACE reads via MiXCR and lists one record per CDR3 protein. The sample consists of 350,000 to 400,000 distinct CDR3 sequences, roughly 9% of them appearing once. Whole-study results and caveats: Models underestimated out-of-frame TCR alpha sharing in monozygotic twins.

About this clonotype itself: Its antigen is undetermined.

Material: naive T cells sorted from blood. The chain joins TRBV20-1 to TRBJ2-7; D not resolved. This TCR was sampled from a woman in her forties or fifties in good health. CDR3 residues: CSARDTYSYEQYF. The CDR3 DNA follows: TGCAGTGCTAGAGACACATACAGCTACGAGCAGTACTTC.